This T cell receptor (beta chain) was sequenced in a study of CD8 T cells in Susac syndrome. Looking at the study overall: Blood was drawn from patients with Susac syndrome. At that point, they were therapy-naive, on corticosteroids, or on intravenous immunoglobulin alone.

RNA in amounts of roughly 0.5 to 1 ug was reverse transcribed with random hexamers. The CDR3 of TCR beta was amplified by immunoSEQ multiplex PCR across 54 Vbeta and 13 Jbeta. TCRdb reanalysed the immunoSEQ multiplex PCR reads using MiXCR and keeps one entry per CDR3 protein. The sample has some 160,000 distinct CDR3 sequences, approximately 95% seen once. Findings and limits, study-wide: TCR sequencing and HLA analysis covered a relatively small number of individuals.

The germline V gene has CDR1 MNHEY and CDR2 SVGAGI. V lost 6 bases to trimming and J lost 1 base, with 10 bases between them. CDR3 size: 13 residues. Details on this clonotype: What it binds is unknown.

Sequenced material: CD4+ T cells from PBMCs. This chain links TRBV6-5 with TRBJ2-7; TRBD1 might be the D (6 bases). The sequence was collected from a human donor with Susac syndrome. The CDR3 DNA sequence: TGTGCCAGCAGCCAGGGGTCTTCCTACGAGCAGTACTTC. This gives the protein CASSQGSSYEQYF.